The present TCR beta chain was sequenced within a study of T cell responses to AZD1222 COVID-19 vaccine. Study-wide points: Donors were mostly white British, more females; clonal diversity possibly underestimated. In all cases, repertoires were sampled only after the peak T cell response.

Assay used: immunoSEQ multiplex PCR; TCRdb lists only in-frame clones, some missing. This sample has about 92,000 clones, with approximately 90% found just once. Germline V gene lookup returns CDR1 SGHRS and CDR2 YFSETQ. There are 15 residues in the CDR3. V lost 1 base, J lost 5 bases, and 15 bases lay in between. This clone was recorded once. The target antigen is unknown. This chain uses TRBV5-1 with TRBJ2-5; maybe TRBD2 (5 bases). This TCR came from an adult in good health. The sample was peripheral blood, taken on day 0 of AZD1222 vaccination. The CDR3 sequence: CASSLNAGSGETQYF. The CDR3 DNA reads TGCGCCAGCAGCTTGAACGCCGGGTCGGGGGAGACCCAGTACTTC. Based on the CDR3 plus reference TRBV5-1 and TRBJ2-5, the full variable domain is KAGVTQTPRYLIKTRGQQVTLSCSPISGHRSVSWYQQTPGQGLQFLFEYFSETQRNKGNFPGRFSGRQFSNSRSEMNVSTLELGDSALYLCASSLNAGSGETQYFGPGTRLLVL.